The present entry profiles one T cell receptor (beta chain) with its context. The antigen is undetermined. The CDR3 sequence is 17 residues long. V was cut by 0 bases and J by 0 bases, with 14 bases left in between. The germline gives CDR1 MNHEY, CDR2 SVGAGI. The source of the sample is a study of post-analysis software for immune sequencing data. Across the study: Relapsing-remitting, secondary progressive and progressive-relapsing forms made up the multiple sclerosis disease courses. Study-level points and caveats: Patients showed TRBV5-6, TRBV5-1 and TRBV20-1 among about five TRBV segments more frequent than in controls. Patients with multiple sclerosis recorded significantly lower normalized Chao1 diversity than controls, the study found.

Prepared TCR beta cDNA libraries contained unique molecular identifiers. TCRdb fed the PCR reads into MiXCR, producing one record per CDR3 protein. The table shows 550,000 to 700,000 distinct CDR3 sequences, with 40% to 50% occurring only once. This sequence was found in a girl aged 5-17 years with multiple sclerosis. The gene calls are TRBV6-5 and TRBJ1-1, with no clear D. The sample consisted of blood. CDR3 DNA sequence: TGTGCCAGCAGTTACTCTCTGGGCAGCTACATGAACACTGAAGCTTTCTTT. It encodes CASSYSLGSYMNTEAFF.